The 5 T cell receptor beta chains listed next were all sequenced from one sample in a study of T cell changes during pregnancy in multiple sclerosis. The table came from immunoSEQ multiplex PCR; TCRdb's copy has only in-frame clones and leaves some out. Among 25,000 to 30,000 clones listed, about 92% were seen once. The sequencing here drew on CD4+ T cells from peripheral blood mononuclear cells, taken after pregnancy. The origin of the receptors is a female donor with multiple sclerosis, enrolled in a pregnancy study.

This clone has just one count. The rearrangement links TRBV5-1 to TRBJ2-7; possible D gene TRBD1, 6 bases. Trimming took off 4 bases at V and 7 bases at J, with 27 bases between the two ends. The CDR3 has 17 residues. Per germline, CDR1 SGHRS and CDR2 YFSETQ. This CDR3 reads CASSQTTGLRVRGEQYF. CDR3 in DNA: TGCGCCAGCAGCCAAACAACAGGGTTAAGGGTCCGTGGGGAGCAGTACTTC.

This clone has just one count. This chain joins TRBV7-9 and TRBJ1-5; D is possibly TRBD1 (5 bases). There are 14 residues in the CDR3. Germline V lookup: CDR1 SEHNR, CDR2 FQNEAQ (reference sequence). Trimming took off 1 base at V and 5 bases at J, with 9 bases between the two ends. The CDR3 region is CASSLEGNDQPQHF. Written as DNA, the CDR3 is TGTGCCAGCAGCTTAGAGGGGAACGATCAGCCCCAGCATTTT.

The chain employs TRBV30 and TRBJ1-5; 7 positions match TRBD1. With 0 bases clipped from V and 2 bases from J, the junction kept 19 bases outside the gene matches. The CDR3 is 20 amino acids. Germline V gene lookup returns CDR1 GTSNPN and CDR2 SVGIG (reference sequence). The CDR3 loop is CAWSVASWAGGKWGNQPQHF. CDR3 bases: TGTGCCTGGAGTGTAGCGTCTTGGGCAGGGGGTAAGTGGGGCAATCAGCCCCAGCATTTT. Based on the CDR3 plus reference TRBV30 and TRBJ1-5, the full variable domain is SQTIHQWPATLVQPVGSPLSLECTVEGTSNPNLYWYRQAAGRGLQLLFYSVGIGQISSEVPQNLSASRPQDRQFILSSKKLLLSDSGFYLCAWSVASWAGGKWGNQPQHFGDGTRLSIL.

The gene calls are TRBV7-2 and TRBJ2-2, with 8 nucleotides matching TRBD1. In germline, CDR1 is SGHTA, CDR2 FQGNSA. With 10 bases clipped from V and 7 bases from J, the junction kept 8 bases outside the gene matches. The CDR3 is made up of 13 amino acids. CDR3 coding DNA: TGTGCCACTTCCAGGGGGCGGAGCGGGGAGCTGTTTTTT. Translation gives CATSRGRSGELFF.

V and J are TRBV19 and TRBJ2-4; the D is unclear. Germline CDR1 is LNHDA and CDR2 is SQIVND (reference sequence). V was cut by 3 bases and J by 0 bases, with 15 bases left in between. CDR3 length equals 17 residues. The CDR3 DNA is TGTGCCAGTAGTATTACCCCCACAGTCATAGCCAAAAACATTCAGTACTTC. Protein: CASSITPTVIAKNIQYF.